The present TCR beta chain was sequenced within a study of T cell clusters in autoimmune cytopenias. Study findings and constraints: TRB repertoire shifts in secondary cytopenia and chronic lymphocytic leukemia mostly reflected lymphoma, not autoimmunity. No cluster-lack signature appeared between secondary cytopenia and chronic lymphocytic leukemia patients, apparently due to lymphoma masking. Primary autoimmune cytopenia patients seemingly lacked the physiological T cell clusters found in healthy donors.

Germline lookup yields CDR1 SGHRS and CDR2 YFSETQ. The CDR3 consists of 14 residues. TRB amplification used 250 ng of peripheral blood genomic DNA. Multiplex touch-down PCR amplified TRB using TRB-A and TRB-B pools in one tube. Each CDR3 protein gets one entry in TCRdb, which reprocessed the multiplex PCR reads and gives no DNA. The sample has 5,000 to 6,500 distinct CDR3 sequences. About this clonotype: Its target is not known.

This same sample was also taken into another study, of T cell repertoires in aging, cancer and after chemotherapy. That source notes: Over several months to years, re-sampled healthy donor repertoires clearly shared clones.

This sequence was found in a human donor in good health. J is TRBJ2-7 and V is TRBV5-1; the TCRdb call, TRBD1, lacks DNA for checking. Sequencing was done on a sample of peripheral blood. CDR3 amino acids: CASRREPSLYEQYF. Together with reference TRBV5-1 and TRBJ2-7, the CDR3 gives the full variable domain: KAGVTQTPRYLIKTRGQQVTLSCSPISGHRSVSWYQQTPGQGLQFLFEYFSETQRNKGNFPGRFSGRQFSNSRSEMNVSTLELGDSALYLCASRREPSLYEQYFGPGTRLTVT.